This is a list of T cell receptor beta chains from one sample in a study of early T cells in non-severe SARS-CoV-2 infection. TCRdb re-derived calls from the 5' RACE reads in MiXCR, one entry per CDR3 protein. Seen here are under 40,000 distinct CDR3 sequences, under 8% observed once, and the top ten hold around 6.3%. The sequencing sample was made of whole blood. The receptors stem from an adult who was a healthcare worker with PCR-confirmed SARS-CoV-2 infection or an uninfected control (not recorded which). Each CDR3 is given without its conserved first and last residue. Part of the rows lack a size; the others show once, few, many or a class for expanded clones.

J: TRBJ2-5; size: many; V: TRBV7-9; CDR3: ASSITGYETQY
J: TRBJ2-6; size: many; V: TRBV15; CDR3: ATSRGDGSGANVLT
J: TRBJ1-2; size: many; V: TRBV7-8; CDR3: ASSLARDYYGYT
J: TRBJ2-1; size: few; V: TRBV3-1; CDR3: ASSGAGGVPNNEQF
J: TRBJ2-1; size: many; V: TRBV7-9; CDR3: ASSLKLQGSHNEQF
J: TRBJ2-4; size: few; V: TRBV27; CDR3: ASSFGGTQNIQY
J: TRBJ2-1; size: NA; V: TRBV11-2; CDR3: ASSLGGSPSYNEQF
J: TRBJ2-3; size: many; V: TRBV2; CDR3: ASRRTALAATDTQY
J: TRBJ2-2; size: many; V: TRBV11-2; CDR3: ASSSTSGNTGELF
J: TRBJ1-1; size: few; V: TRBV27; CDR3: ASRTDNLNTEAF
J: TRBJ2-2; size: many; V: TRBV6-2/TRBV6-3; CDR3: ASRSNRVGELF
J: TRBJ2-7; size: few; V: TRBV5-1; CDR3: ASSLDRSYEQY
J: TRBJ2-6; size: many; V: TRBV27; CDR3: ASSLLGGGSGANVLT
J: TRBJ2-7; size: NA; V: TRBV2; CDR3: ASSMRPNPDEQY
J: TRBJ2-7; size: many; V: TRBV7-9; CDR3: ASSFSWGSEQY
J: TRBJ2-7; size: many; V: TRBV5-1; CDR3: ASSLVAGLPYEQY
J: TRBJ2-5; size: few; V: TRBV28; CDR3: ASSFPPTETQY
J: TRBJ1-6; size: NA; V: TRBV12-5; CDR3: ASGSDPTVRGNSPLH
J: TRBJ1-5; size: NA; V: TRBV12-3/TRBV12-4; CDR3: ASRGGQVNQPQH
J: TRBJ2-6; size: many; V: TRBV9; CDR3: ASSALLTGAGANVLT
J: TRBJ2-7; size: NA; V: TRBV19; CDR3: ASSSTWASGTYEQY
J: TRBJ1-1; size: NA; V: TRBV5-4; CDR3: ASSFYDRRGGPEAF
J: TRBJ2-7; size: NA; V: TRBV7-9; CDR3: ASSLGTSRY
J: TRBJ2-7; size: many; V: TRBV2; CDR3: ASSEYHGGTGGSEQY